This T cell receptor (beta chain) was sequenced in a study of blood T cell repertoires in COVID-19. The CDR3 covers 12 residues. The ends were cut back, 5 bases at V and 9 bases at J, with 12 bases in the middle. Per germline, CDR1 KGHDR and CDR2 SFDVKD. Generated by immunoSEQ multiplex PCR, the TCRdb table keeps only in-frame clones and is missing some. The sample holds over 15,000 clones, around 80% seen once. The sequenced sample was peripheral blood. This clonotype was obtained from a man in his forties with active or convalescent COVID-19. The chain links TRBV24-1 to TRBJ1-2; tentative D call: TRBD1 (5 bases). In DNA, the CDR3 is TGTGCCACCAGTGCCAGCGGGGACCGCTACACCTTC. This sequence encodes CATSASGDRYTF.